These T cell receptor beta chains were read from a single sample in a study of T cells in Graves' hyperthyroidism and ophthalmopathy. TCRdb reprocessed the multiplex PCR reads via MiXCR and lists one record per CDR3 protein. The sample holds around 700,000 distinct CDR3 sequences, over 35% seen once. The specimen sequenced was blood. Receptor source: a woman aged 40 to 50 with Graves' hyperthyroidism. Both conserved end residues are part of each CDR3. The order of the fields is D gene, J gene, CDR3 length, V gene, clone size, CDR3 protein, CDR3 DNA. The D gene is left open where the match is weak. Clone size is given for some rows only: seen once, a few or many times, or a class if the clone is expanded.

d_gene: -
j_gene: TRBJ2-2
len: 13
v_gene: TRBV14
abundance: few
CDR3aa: CASSQPGAGELFF
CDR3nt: TGTGCCAGCAGCCAACCAGGGGCCGGGGAGCTGTTTTTT

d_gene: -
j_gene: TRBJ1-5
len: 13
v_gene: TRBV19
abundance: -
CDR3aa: CASSGQRDQPQHF
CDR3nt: TGTGCCAGTAGTGGACAGAGAGATCAGCCCCAGCATTTT

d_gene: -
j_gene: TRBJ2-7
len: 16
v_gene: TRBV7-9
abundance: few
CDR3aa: CASSPTGGRGAYEQYF
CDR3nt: TGTGCCAGCAGCCCAACAGGGGGGCGGGGGGCCTACGAGCAGTACTTC

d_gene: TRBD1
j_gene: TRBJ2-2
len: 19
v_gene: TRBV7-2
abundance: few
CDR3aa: CASSFAPPGTGANTGELFF
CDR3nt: TGTGCCAGCAGCTTCGCTCCGCCCGGGACAGGAGCGAACACCGGGGAGCTGTTTTTT

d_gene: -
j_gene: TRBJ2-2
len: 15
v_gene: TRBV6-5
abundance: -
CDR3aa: CASSLWTDMTGELFF
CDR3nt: TGTGCCAGCAGTTTGTGGACGGACATGACCGGGGAGCTGTTTTTT

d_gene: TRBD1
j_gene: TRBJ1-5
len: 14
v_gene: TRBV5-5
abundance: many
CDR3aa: CASSVTGLNQPQHF
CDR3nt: TGTGCCAGCAGCGTGACAGGGCTCAATCAGCCCCAGCATTTT

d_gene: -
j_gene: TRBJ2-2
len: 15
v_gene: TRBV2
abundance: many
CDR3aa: CASSERRIDTGELFF
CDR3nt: TGTGCCAGCAGTGAACGGCGCATTGACACCGGGGAGCTGTTTTTT

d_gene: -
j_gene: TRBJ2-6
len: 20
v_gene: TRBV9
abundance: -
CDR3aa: CASSERKPGLVKDGANVLTF
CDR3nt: TGTGCCAGCAGCGAGAGGAAGCCGGGGCTGGTCAAGGATGGGGCCAACGTCCTGACTTTC

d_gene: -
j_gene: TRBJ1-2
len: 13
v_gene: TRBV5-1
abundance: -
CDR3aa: CASKKGWVHGYTF
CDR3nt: TGCGCCAGCAAGAAGGGATGGGTCCATGGCTACACCTTC

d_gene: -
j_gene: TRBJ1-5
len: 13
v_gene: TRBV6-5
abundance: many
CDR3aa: CASRQTEYQPQHF
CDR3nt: TGTGCCAGCAGGCAAACAGAGTATCAGCCCCAGCATTTT

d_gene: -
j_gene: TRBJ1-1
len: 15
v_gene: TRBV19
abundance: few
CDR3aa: CASSEGYSMNTEAFF
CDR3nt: TGTGCCAGTAGTGAGGGGTACTCTATGAACACTGAAGCTTTCTTT

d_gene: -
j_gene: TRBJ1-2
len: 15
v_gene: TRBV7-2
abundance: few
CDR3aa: CASSHPGAGNYGYTF
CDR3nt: TGTGCCAGCAGCCACCCAGGGGCAGGGAACTATGGCTACACCTTC

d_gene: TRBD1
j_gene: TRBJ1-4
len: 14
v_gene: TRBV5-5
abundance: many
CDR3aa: CASSLTGDNEKLFF
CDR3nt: TGTGCCAGCAGCTTGACAGGGGATAATGAAAAACTGTTTTTT

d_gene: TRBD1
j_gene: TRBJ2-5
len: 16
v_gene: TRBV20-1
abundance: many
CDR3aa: CSAPYRGEPPWETQYF
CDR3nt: TGCAGTGCCCCCTACAGGGGCGAACCGCCTTGGGAGACCCAGTACTTC